Below, one T cell receptor beta chain is given with its context. Antigen: not known. As for treatment: some 20 received Ad26.COV2.S at low or high dose, single or two shots; a few received placebo; per-sample allocation not given. Samples came from day 63 after the first vaccine or placebo injection. The data were obtained in a study of Ad26.COV2.S vaccination and SARS-CoV-2 variants. Study in general: Vaccine-arm donor from the placebo-controlled COV1001 Ad26.COV2.S trial.

Study-wide points: Reportedly, spike-specific CD8+ and CD4+ T cell responses achieved substantial breadth once vaccination had taken place. Non-spike TCR breadth showed similarity between vaccine and placebo recipients. Total T cell responses were possibly underestimated by TCR breadth and depth analyses.

TCRdb's table, derived via immunoSEQ multiplex PCR, lists solely in-frame clones and lacks some. The table shows more than 350,000 clones, with around 90% occurring only once. The germline V and J ends were trimmed by 1 base and 0 bases, with 10 bases remaining between them. CDR1 SGHTA and CDR2 FQGNSA come from the germline V gene. The CDR3 covers 15 residues. The material was peripheral blood, obtained in a trial of Ad26.COV2.S vaccine versus placebo. V and J are TRBV7-2 and TRBJ2-7, with D perhaps TRBD1 or TRBD2 (5 bases each). This clonotype originated in a person between 18 and 59 years old who received the Ad26.COV2.S COVID-19 vaccine or a placebo. CDR3 DNA: TGTGCCAGCAGCTTAGAGGCAGGGAGCTCCTACGAGCAGTACTTC. This sequence encodes CASSLEAGSSYEQYF.